The text below deals with one T cell receptor (beta chain). Its antigen is undetermined. These data originate in a study of radiotherapy plus CTLA-4 blockade in lung cancer. Findings and limits, study-wide: Early clone dynamics of blood T cells, plus interferon-beta, reportedly predicted response best. In blood, after radiotherapy plus ipilimumab, tumor-derived TCR clones expanded.

The assay was immunoSEQ multiplex PCR, and TCRdb's table has in-frame clones only and misses some. The table records some 34,000 clones, 55% to 80% of them present only once. V gave up 0 bases and J gave up 5 bases; unmatched junction bases: 6. The length of the CDR3 is 16 residues. Germline V gene data show CDR1 as SGHTA and CDR2 as FQGTGA. The sequence was obtained from a human donor with non-small cell lung cancer who had stable disease on radiotherapy plus ipilimumab. The chain joins TRBV7-3 to TRBJ2-1; 8 bases map to TRBD2. The source material was peripheral blood, sampled from a patient treated with radiotherapy plus ipilimumab. CDR3 loop: CASSLTPRGGNNEQFF. In DNA form, the CDR3 reads TGTGCCAGCAGCTTAACCCCGCGCGGGGGGAACAATGAGCAGTTCTTC.